Listed below are T cell receptor beta chains from one sample, sequenced in a study of vaccination effects on CD4 cells after COVID-19. These receptors have no known antigen. Sequencing was performed with immunoSEQ multiplex PCR; in TCRdb, only in-frame clones are kept and a portion is missing. Among around 41,000 clones listed, 82% were seen once. Source: CD4+ T cells from PBMCs cultured without peptide, taken before COVID-19 vaccination. These receptors were collected from a human donor who received a COVID-19 vaccine. CDR3s include the opening cysteine and the closing phenylalanine or tryptophan. The order of the fields is V gene, D gene, J gene, clone size, CDR3 protein, CDR3 DNA. D genes are given only for firm matches. Not every row has a clone size; where given, it reads once, few, many or a size class.

V: TRBV6-5; D: NA; J: TRBJ1-6; size: few; CDR3: CASSYWSGDSPLHF; DNA: TGTGCCAGCAGTTACTGGTCCGGGGATTCACCCCTCCACTTT
V: TRBV5-1; D: TRBD1; J: TRBJ2-1; size: few; CDR3: CASRFGTEPNEQFF; DNA: TGCGCCAGCAGATTCGGGACAGAGCCTAATGAGCAGTTCTTC
V: TRBV11-2; D: NA; J: TRBJ1-3; size: NA; CDR3: CASSFVGNSGNTIYF; DNA: TGTGCCAGCAGCTTCGTCGGGAACTCTGGAAACACCATATATTTT
V: TRBV24-1; D: NA; J: TRBJ2-2; size: few; CDR3: CATSEWGVGELFF; DNA: TGTGCCACCAGTGAATGGGGGGTCGGGGAGCTGTTTTTT
V: TRBV29-1; D: NA; J: TRBJ2-5; size: NA; CDR3: CSVGGGPQETQYF; DNA: TGCAGCGTTGGAGGAGGGCCCCAAGAGACCCAGTACTTC
V: TRBV19; D: NA; J: TRBJ1-6; size: few; CDR3: CASSRTLGGINSPLHF; DNA: TGTGCCAGTAGCAGAACTCTCGGGGGAATTAATTCACCCCTCCACTTT
V: TRBV5-1; D: TRBD1; J: TRBJ2-1; size: NA; CDR3: CASSFQGGQGYNEQFF; DNA: TGCGCCAGCAGCTTCCAGGGGGGACAGGGCTACAATGAGCAGTTCTTC
V: TRBV11-2; D: TRBD1; J: TRBJ1-1; size: NA; CDR3: CASSLRQGLNTEAFF; DNA: TGTGCCAGCAGCTTAAGACAGGGCTTGAACACTGAAGCTTTCTTT
V: TRBV4-1; D: NA; J: TRBJ2-2; size: few; CDR3: CASSQVLIFGTGELFF; DNA: TGCGCCAGCAGCCAAGTCCTGATTTTTGGTACCGGGGAGCTGTTTTTT
V: TRBV4-2; D: TRBD1; J: TRBJ1-2; size: NA; CDR3: CASSKRVQGAWDGYTF; DNA: TGTGCCAGCAGCAAAAGGGTTCAGGGGGCATGGGATGGCTACACCTTC
V: TRBV10-1; D: NA; J: TRBJ1-1; size: once; CDR3: CASSGDLNTEAFF; DNA: TGCGCCAGCAGTGGGGACCTGAACACTGAAGCTTTCTTT
V: TRBV9; D: NA; J: TRBJ2-5; size: once; CDR3: CASSGGRLWGQETQYF; DNA: TGTGCCAGCAGCGGAGGGAGGCTTTGGGGCCAAGAGACCCAGTACTTC
V: TRBV30; D: TRBD1; J: TRBJ1-3; size: once; CDR3: CAWRAQGENTIYF; DNA: TGTGCCTGGAGGGCACAGGGGGAAAACACCATATATTTT
V: TRBV5-1; D: NA; J: TRBJ2-3; size: NA; CDR3: CASSLQGTDTQYF; DNA: TGCGCCAGCAGCTTACAGGGCACAGATACGCAGTATTTT
V: TRBV7-2; D: NA; J: TRBJ2-4; size: NA; CDR3: CASSLGRGGPILNIQYF; DNA: TGTGCCAGCAGCCTTGGGAGGGGGGGGCCTATTTTAAACATTCAGTACTTC
V: TRBV30; D: NA; J: TRBJ2-6; size: NA; CDR3: CAWSVIPEGANVLTF; DNA: TGTGCCTGGAGTGTTATCCCCGAGGGGGCCAACGTCCTGACTTTC
V: TRBV24-1; D: NA; J: TRBJ1-1; size: few; CDR3: CATKDRKNTEAFF; DNA: TGTGCCACCAAAGACAGAAAGAACACTGAAGCTTTCTTT
V: TRBV6-5; D: NA; J: TRBJ2-1; size: NA; CDR3: CASTPLDSPYNEQFF; DNA: TGTGCCAGCACCCCGCTGGACAGTCCCTACAATGAGCAGTTCTTC
V: TRBV4-1; D: NA; J: TRBJ2-4; size: NA; CDR3: CASSQDRTNPRQYF; DNA: TGCGCCAGCAGCCAAGACCGGACCAATCCCAGACAGTACTTC
V: TRBV10-3; D: NA; J: TRBJ1-6; size: few; CDR3: CAISESAGYLSSPLHF; DNA: TGTGCCATCAGTGAGTCGGCAGGGTACCTTAGTTCACCCCTCCACTTT
V: TRBV7-3; D: NA; J: TRBJ2-5; size: once; CDR3: CASSSYGKGETQYF; DNA: TGTGCCAGCAGCTCGTATGGGAAGGGAGAGACCCAGTACTTC
V: TRBV7-2; D: TRBD1; J: TRBJ2-5; size: NA; CDR3: CASSLGRTGRYQETQYF; DNA: TGTGCCAGCAGCCTAGGAAGGACAGGCAGGTACCAAGAGACCCAGTACTTC
V: TRBV5-8; D: NA; J: TRBJ1-6; size: NA; CDR3: CASSGLGSSYNSPLHF; DNA: TGTGCCAGCAGCGGACTGGGAAGCTCCTATAATTCACCCCTCCACTTT
V: TRBV19; D: NA; J: TRBJ1-1; size: NA; CDR3: CASSLILGWDTEAFF; DNA: TGTGCCAGTAGTCTAATTCTCGGATGGGACACTGAAGCTTTCTTT
V: TRBV10-1; D: NA; J: TRBJ2-4; size: NA; CDR3: CASKPFPSHVKAKNIQYF; DNA: TGCGCCAGCAAACCTTTTCCGTCCCATGTAAAAGCCAAAAACATTCAGTACTTC
V: TRBV12-3/TRBV12-4; D: NA; J: TRBJ2-1; size: once; CDR3: CASSPVGGEQFF; DNA: TGTGCCAGCAGCCCGGTTGGGGGTGAGCAGTTCTTC
V: TRBV5-4; D: TRBD2; J: TRBJ2-1; size: NA; CDR3: CASSLGGGSYNEQFF; DNA: TGTGCCAGCAGCTTGGGCGGGGGCTCCTACAATGAGCAGTTCTTC
V: TRBV6-5; D: NA; J: TRBJ2-3; size: once; CDR3: CASNRGVSTDTQYF; DNA: TGTGCCAGCAATAGGGGGGTTAGCACAGATACGCAGTATTTT
V: TRBV6-5; D: NA; J: TRBJ1-1; size: NA; CDR3: CASSYSNRMNTEAFF; DNA: TGTGCCAGCAGTTACTCGAACAGGATGAACACTGAAGCTTTCTTT
V: TRBV18; D: NA; J: TRBJ1-3; size: NA; CDR3: CASSPKPQGSGNTIYF; DNA: TGTGCCAGCTCACCAAAACCGCAGGGATCTGGAAACACCATATATTTT
V: TRBV5-1; D: TRBD1; J: TRBJ2-3; size: NA; CDR3: CASSTGQRIDTQYF; DNA: TGCGCCAGCAGCACGGGACAGAGGATAGATACGCAGTATTTT
V: TRBV3-1/TRBV3-2; D: NA; J: TRBJ1-5; size: NA; CDR3: CASSLHASDSNQPQHF; DNA: TGTGCCAGCAGCCTCCACGCCTCCGATAGCAATCAGCCCCAGCATTTT
V: TRBV9; D: NA; J: TRBJ2-5; size: NA; CDR3: CASGPAQKETQYF; DNA: TGTGCCAGCGGTCCTGCACAGAAAGAGACCCAGTACTTC
V: TRBV11-2; D: NA; J: TRBJ1-4; size: NA; CDR3: CASSFNRHNEKLFF; DNA: TGTGCCAGCAGCTTCAACAGACATAATGAAAAACTGTTTTTT
V: TRBV5-6; D: NA; J: TRBJ2-5; size: NA; CDR3: CASSPGAGRETQYF; DNA: TGTGCCAGCAGCCCCGGTGCGGGGCGAGAGACCCAGTACTTC
V: TRBV7-9; D: NA; J: TRBJ1-6; size: NA; CDR3: CASSLVQGSVSPLHF; DNA: TGTGCCAGCAGCTTAGTTCAGGGTTCGGTGTCACCCCTCCACTTT
V: TRBV28; D: NA; J: TRBJ2-5; size: NA; CDR3: CASGLASLQTQYF; DNA: TGTGCCAGCGGGCTAGCAAGCCTCCAGACCCAGTACTTC
V: TRBV24-1; D: NA; J: TRBJ1-5; size: NA; CDR3: CATSASGGGEGNQPQHF; DNA: TGTGCCACCAGTGCCTCCGGGGGGGGCGAGGGCAATCAGCCCCAGCATTTT
V: TRBV24-1; D: NA; J: TRBJ2-1; size: NA; CDR3: CATSPGLRHNEQFF; DNA: TGTGCCACCAGTCCGGGACTGAGGCACAATGAGCAGTTCTTC
V: TRBV10-1; D: NA; J: TRBJ2-4; size: few; CDR3: CASSDGVGNIQYF; DNA: TGCGCCAGCAGTGATGGAGTAGGAAACATTCAGTACTTC
V: TRBV10-3; D: NA; J: TRBJ1-1; size: NA; CDR3: CAISDVAGTRPTEAFF; DNA: TGTGCCATCAGTGACGTCGCCGGGACAAGACCCACTGAAGCTTTCTTT
V: TRBV28; D: TRBD1; J: TRBJ1-1; size: NA; CDR3: CASKKQGARTEAFF; DNA: TGTGCCAGCAAAAAACAGGGGGCGCGGACTGAAGCTTTCTTT
V: TRBV14; D: TRBD2; J: TRBJ2-1; size: NA; CDR3: CASSQEAGEWWNEQFF; DNA: TGTGCCAGCAGCCAAGAGGCGGGGGAGTGGTGGAATGAGCAGTTCTTC
V: TRBV21-1; D: NA; J: TRBJ1-4; size: NA; CDR3: CASSKGGPLRNEKLFF; DNA: TGTGCCAGCAGCAAAGGGGGCCCTTTAAGGAATGAAAAACTGTTTTTT
V: TRBV20-1; D: NA; J: TRBJ2-1; size: NA; CDR3: CSAQSAGEQFF; DNA: TGCAGTGCCCAGAGCGCGGGCGAGCAGTTCTTC
V: TRBV12-5; D: TRBD1; J: TRBJ2-1; size: NA; CDR3: CASGLNQGVPSYNEQFF; DNA: TGTGCTAGTGGTCTAAACCAGGGGGTTCCCTCCTACAATGAGCAGTTCTTC
V: TRBV5-1; D: NA; J: TRBJ1-2; size: NA; CDR3: CASSPITSVGGYTF; DNA: TGCGCCAGCAGCCCGATCACCTCCGTCGGGGGCTACACCTTC
V: TRBV19; D: NA; J: TRBJ1-1; size: NA; CDR3: CASSSSGNTEAFF; DNA: TGTGCCAGTAGTAGCAGCGGGAACACTGAAGCTTTCTTT